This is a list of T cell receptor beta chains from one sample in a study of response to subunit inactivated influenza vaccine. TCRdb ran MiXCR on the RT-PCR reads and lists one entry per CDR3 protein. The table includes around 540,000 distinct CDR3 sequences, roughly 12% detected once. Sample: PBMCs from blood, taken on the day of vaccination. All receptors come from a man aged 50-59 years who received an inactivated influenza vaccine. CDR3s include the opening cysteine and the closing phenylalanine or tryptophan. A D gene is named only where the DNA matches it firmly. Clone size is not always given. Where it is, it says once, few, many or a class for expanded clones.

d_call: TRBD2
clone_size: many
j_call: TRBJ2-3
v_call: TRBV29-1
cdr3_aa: CSVRGGTSGSTDTQYF
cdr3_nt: TGCAGCGTGAGAGGGGGGACTAGCGGTAGCACAGATACGCAGTATTTT

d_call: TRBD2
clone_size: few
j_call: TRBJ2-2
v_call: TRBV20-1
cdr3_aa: CSARDLLAGGAYTGELFF
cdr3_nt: TGCAGTGCTAGAGACCTACTAGCGGGGGGGGCTTACACCGGGGAGCTGTTTTTT

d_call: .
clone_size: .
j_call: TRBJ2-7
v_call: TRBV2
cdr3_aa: CASNANRAYEQYF
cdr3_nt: TGTGCCAGCAATGCAAATAGAGCCTACGAGCAGTACTTC

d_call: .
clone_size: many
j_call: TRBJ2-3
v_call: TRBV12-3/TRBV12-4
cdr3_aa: CASSLGHVTDTQYF
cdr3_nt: TGTGCCAGCAGTTTAGGTCACGTCACAGATACGCAGTATTTT

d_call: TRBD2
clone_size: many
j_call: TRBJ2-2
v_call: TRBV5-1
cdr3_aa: CASWPSGRLSTGELFF
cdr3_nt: TGCGCCAGTTGGCCTAGCGGGAGGCTGAGCACCGGGGAGCTGTTTTTT

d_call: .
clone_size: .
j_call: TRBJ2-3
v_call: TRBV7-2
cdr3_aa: CASSRWGGQGTDTQYF
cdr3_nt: TGTGCCAGCAGCCGGTGGGGGGGGCAGGGAACAGATACGCAGTATTTT

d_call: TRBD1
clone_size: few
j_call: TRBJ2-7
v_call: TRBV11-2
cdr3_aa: CASRSPGQGKLYEQYF
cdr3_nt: TGTGCCAGCCGATCCCCGGGACAGGGGAAACTCTACGAGCAGTACTTC

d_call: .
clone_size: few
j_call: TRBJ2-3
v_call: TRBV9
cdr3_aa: CASSVAADFLDTQYF
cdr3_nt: TGTGCCAGCAGCGTAGCCGCCGACTTCTTGGATACGCAGTATTTT

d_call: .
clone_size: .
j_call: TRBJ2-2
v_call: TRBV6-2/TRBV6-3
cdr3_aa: CASSYTTRYGELFF
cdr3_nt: TGTGCCAGCAGTTACACCACTAGATACGGGGAGCTGTTTTTT

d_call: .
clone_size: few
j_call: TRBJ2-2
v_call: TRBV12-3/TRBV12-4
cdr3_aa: CASSFNVNTGELFF
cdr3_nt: TGTGCCAGCAGTTTTAATGTTAACACCGGGGAGCTGTTTTTT

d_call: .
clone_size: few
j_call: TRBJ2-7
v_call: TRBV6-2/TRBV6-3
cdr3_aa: CASSYGPSYEQYF
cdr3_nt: TGTGCCAGCAGTTACGGACCCTCCTACGAGCAGTACTTC

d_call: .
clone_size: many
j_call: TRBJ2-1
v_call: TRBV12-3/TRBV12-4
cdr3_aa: CASSLDRERYNEQFF
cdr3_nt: TGTGCCAGCAGTTTAGACAGGGAAAGATACAATGAGCAGTTCTTC

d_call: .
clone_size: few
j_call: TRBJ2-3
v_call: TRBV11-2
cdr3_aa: CASSLDVWGAGDTQYF
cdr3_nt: TGTGCCAGCAGCTTAGATGTTTGGGGGGCGGGAGATACGCAGTATTTT

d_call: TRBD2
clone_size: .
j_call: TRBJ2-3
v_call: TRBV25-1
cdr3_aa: CASSESGGLTDTQYF
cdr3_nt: TGTGCCAGCAGTGAATCGGGGGGGTTAACAGATACGCAGTATTTT

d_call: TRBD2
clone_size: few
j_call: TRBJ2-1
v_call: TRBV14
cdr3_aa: CASSLTSGTSGHNEQFF
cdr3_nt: TGTGCCAGCAGCCTAACTTCCGGGACTAGTGGACACAATGAGCAGTTCTTC

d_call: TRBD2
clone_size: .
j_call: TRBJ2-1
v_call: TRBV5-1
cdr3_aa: CASSSRQGQRLAGESNEQFF
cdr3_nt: TGCGCCAGCAGCTCCCGACAGGGTCAACGACTAGCGGGAGAATCCAATGAGCAGTTCTTC